This T cell receptor (beta chain) derives from a study of T-cell reconstitution after alpha-beta-depleted transplantation in children. Study-level points and caveats: At around two months after transplant, the alpha-beta T cells were reportedly derived from several hundred expanded clones that came from non-depleted graft cells.

For TCRbeta, the library was prepared with unique molecular identifiers. MiXCR, applied by TCRdb to the PCR reads, yields one record per CDR3 protein. Among about 420,000 distinct CDR3 sequences listed, around 16% were seen once. Regarding this clonotype: Its antigen is unknown.

Trimming took off 7 bases at V and 0 bases at J, with 7 bases between the two ends. CDR3 length equals 13 residues. Germline V gene sequence: CDR1 MNHNS, CDR2 SASEGT. Sequences were derived from PBMCs, mostly from graft donor cells, sampled 360 days after TCRalphabeta/CD19-depleted stem cell transplant. The sequence came from a boy younger than two who had a stem cell transplant for Wiskott-Aldrich syndrome, so the T cells may come from the graft donor. The V and J genes are TRBV6-1 and TRBJ1-5, with unresolved D. The CDR3 bases are TGTGCCAGCAACCCCTATAGCAATCAGCCCCAGCATTTT. The encoded protein is CASNPYSNQPQHF.